Detailed here is one T cell receptor beta chain. This entry comes from a study of blood T cell repertoires in COVID-19. TCRdb keeps only in-frame clones here, not all; method: immunoSEQ multiplex PCR. In the table there are over 250,000 clones, 85% to 90% of which are singletons. CDR1 is SGHKS, CDR2 YYEKEE, per germline (reference sequence). Between the trimmed V and J ends, which lost 4 bases and 5 bases, there was a span of 18 bases. The CDR3 covers 15 residues. The sequenced sample was PBMCs or T cells enriched from blood (not recorded which). The chain joins TRBV5-5 to TRBJ1-2, with a tentative D call TRBD1 (6 bases). This clonotype originated in a woman in her fifties or sixties who had recovered from COVID-19. The CDR3 DNA reads TGTGCCAGCAGCCCTGGGGGGGCCGCAGTATATGGCTACACCTTC. Translating gives CASSPGGAAVYGYTF. The complete variable domain, with remaining parts taken from reference TRBV5-5 and TRBJ1-2, reads DAGVTQSPTHLIKTRGQQVTLRCSPISGHKSVSWYQQVLGQGPQFIFQYYEKEERGRGNFPDRFSARQFPNYSSELNVNALLLGDSALYLCASSPGGAAVYGYTFGSGTRLTVV.